These 11 T cell receptor beta chains were all obtained from the same sample, sequenced in a study of blood T cell repertoires in COVID-19. Clones were read by immunoSEQ multiplex PCR, and TCRdb kept only the in-frame ones, dropping some. The sample records fewer than 150,000 clones, 70% to 90% being singletons. The sequenced material came from peripheral blood. The source is a human donor in a cohort sampled during active COVID-19.

This chain joins TRBV27 and TRBJ1-2; TRBD1 matches 10 bases. CDR1 MNHEY and CDR2 SMNVEV come from the germline V gene (reference sequence). The CDR3 consists of 16 residues. V lost 7 bases and J lost 2; bases outside the gene matches: 10. The CDR3 is CASTPLPGQGNYGYTF. CDR3 DNA sequence: TGTGCCAGCACGCCTCTACCGGGACAGGGGAACTATGGCTACACCTTC.

This rearrangement joins TRBV5-8 to TRBJ1-3, with D possibly being TRBD1 (5 bases). Trimming took 4 bases from V and 0 from J, leaving 11 bases between them. The CDR3 is 15 amino acids. Germline V gives CDR1 SGHTS, CDR2 YDEGEE. The CDR3 DNA reads as TGTGCCAGCAGCCCAAGACAGCACTCTGGAAACACCATATATTTT. The encoded protein is CASSPRQHSGNTIYF.

The chain links TRBV6-2 or TRBV6-3 to TRBJ2-3; 9 bases are shared with TRBD2. Trimming took 2 bases from V and 4 from J; bases not matched to a gene: 13. Per the germline V gene, CDR1 is MNHEY and CDR2 is SVGEGT. The CDR3 loop spans 18 amino acids. In DNA, the CDR3 is TGTGCCAGCAGTTACAGGGCTAGCGGGGCGTCAACTTCAGATACGCAGTATTTT. Amino acid sequence: CASSYRASGASTSDTQYF.

This rearrangement joins TRBV3-1 (or the pseudogene TRBV3-2) to TRBJ2-1; 9 nucleotides line up with TRBD1. The CDR3 consists of 16 residues. Germline assignment: CDR1 LGHDT and CDR2 YNNKEL (reference sequence). With 3 bases clipped from V and 10 bases from J, the junction kept 13 bases outside the gene matches. CDR3 protein: CASSQKFSGTGNEQFF. CDR3 bases: TGTGCCAGCAGCCAGAAATTCTCCGGGACAGGGAACGAGCAGTTCTTC.

The V and J genes are TRBV27 and TRBJ2-3; 12 bases fit TRBD2. Trimming took 2 bases from V and 2 from J; bases not matched to a gene: 8. The CDR3 length is 18 residues. Germline values: CDR1 MNHEY, CDR2 SMNVEV (reference sequence). The CDR3 DNA reads as TGTGCCAGCAGTTTACTAGCGGGGGGGTCTCTACCCACAGATACGCAGTATTTT. This gives the protein CASSLLAGGSLPTDTQYF.

J is TRBJ2-5 and V is TRBV19; 8 bases map to TRBD2. V shed 4 bases, J shed 4 bases, and the junction held 8 bases outside the gene matches. This CDR3 contains 15 residues. Germline V gives CDR1 LNHDA, CDR2 SQIVND (reference sequence). The CDR3 DNA reads TGTGCCAGTAGTAAAGGAGCGGGGGTGGGAGAGACCCAGTACTTC. Translated: CASSKGAGVGETQYF.

The rearrangement joins TRBV5-1 to TRBJ2-3; TRBD1 might be the D (5 bases). Trimming took off 0 bases at V and 0 bases at J, with 8 bases between the two ends. The CDR3 has 15 residues. In germline, CDR1 is SGHRS, CDR2 YFSETQ. CDR3 nucleotide sequence: TGCGCCAGCAGCTTGGAGGGGAAAAGCACAGATACGCAGTATTTT. Translated: CASSLEGKSTDTQYF.

In this sample, this clone turned up many times. V usage is TRBV6-4 and J usage is TRBJ2-2; the D gene is possibly TRBD1 (5 bases). This CDR3 region has 13 residues. V gave up 7 bases and J gave up 5 bases, with 11 bases separating them. CDR1 MRHNA and CDR2 SNTAGT come from the germline V gene. CDR3 protein: CASKGPETGELFF. CDR3 coding DNA: TGTGCCAGCAAGGGGCCTGAAACCGGGGAGCTGTTTTTT.

The gene calls are TRBV6-5 and TRBJ1-2; D possibly corresponds to TRBD1 (5 bases). Germline V gives CDR1 MNHEY, CDR2 SVGAGI. V shed 7 bases and J shed 4 bases, with 16 bases lying between them. This CDR3 comprises 14 residues. Here the CDR3 DNA reads TGTGCCAGCACTCACGAGGCAGGGCCCTATGGCTACACCTTC. Translation gives CASTHEAGPYGYTF.

This clone was seen once. CDR3: CASSPLGEANYGYTF. CDR3 DNA: TGTGCCAGCTCACCACTAGGGGAAGCTAACTATGGCTACACCTTC. The chain couples TRBV18 to TRBJ1-2; D is perhaps TRBD1 (5 bases). CDR1 and CDR2 from the germline V gene are KGHSH and LQKENI. The CDR3 is 15 amino acids. Trimming pared 1 base from V and 0 bases from J, leaving 9 bases between.

The V gene is TRBV18, the J gene TRBJ1-5; D remains unclear. CDR3 length: 12 residues. Trimming cost V 4 bases and J 6 bases, with 7 bases left between them. Germline CDR1 reads KGHSH; CDR2 reads LQKENI. The chain's CDR3 is CASSRRGQPQHF. As DNA, the CDR3 is TGTGCCAGCTCACGAAGAGGTCAGCCCCAGCATTTT.